The 5 T cell receptor beta chains below were found in one sample sequenced in a study of blood T cell repertoires in COVID-19. The table came from immunoSEQ multiplex PCR; TCRdb's copy has only in-frame clones and leaves some out. The repertoire has approximately 200,000 clones, 85% to 90% of them found once; the top ten carry 1.2%. Specimen: PBMCs or T cells enriched from blood (not recorded which). Receptors originate from a man aged 25-40 years who had recovered from COVID-19.

The rearrangement uses TRBV6-1 and TRBJ2-7; 11 bases are shared with TRBD2. Trimming took 0 bases from V and 4 from J; bases not matched to a gene: 2. Germline V gives CDR1 MNHNS, CDR2 SASEGT. This CDR3 region has 15 residues. The CDR3 sequence: CASSEAGTSGYEQYF. The CDR3 region has the DNA TGTGCCAGCAGTGAAGCCGGGACTAGCGGTTACGAGCAGTACTTC.

This clone appeared a few times. This rearrangement joins TRBV7-6 to TRBJ1-1; 9 bases match TRBD1. The CDR3 is 18 amino acids. Trimming removed 4 bases from V and 1 base from J; junction bases left unmatched: 13. The germline V gene encodes CDR1 SGHVS and CDR2 FNYEAQ. The CDR3 nucleotides are TGTGCCAGCAGCTCAAGGACAGGGGCTTTAAGGGGGAACACTGAAGCTTTCTTT. Protein product: CASSSRTGALRGNTEAFF.

The chain carries TRBV30 and TRBJ2-2; TRBD2 matches 8 bases. CDR3 length equals 16 residues. V was clipped by 2 bases and J by 7 bases; unmatched bases: 12. The germline CDR1 and CDR2 sequences are GTSNPN and SVGIG (reference sequence). The CDR3: CAWSPNTAGDVGELFF. In DNA form, the CDR3 reads TGTGCCTGGAGTCCCAACACAGCGGGAGACGTCGGGGAGCTGTTTTTT.

This sequence joins TRBV6-2 or TRBV6-3 and TRBJ1-5; 9 bases are shared with TRBD1. V lost 2 bases, J lost 7 bases, and 3 bases stayed unmatched. CDR1 is MNHEY, CDR2 SVGEGT, per germline. The CDR3 totals 14 residues. As DNA, the CDR3 is TGTGCCAGCAGTTACAGGACAGGGGCCCAGCCCCAGCATTTT. Protein sequence: CASSYRTGAQPQHF.

In nucleotides, the CDR3 is TGTGCCAGCAGCGGGACAATGTCGGATGAAAAACTGTTTTTT. This gives the protein CASSGTMSDEKLFF. The genes are TRBV2 and TRBJ1-4; D is perhaps TRBD1 (6 bases). The CDR3 contains 14 residues. Trimming removed 6 bases at V and 6 bases at J, with 14 bases between. The V gene's germline CDR1 is SNHLY and CDR2 FYNNEI.